Listed here are 12 T cell receptor beta chains from one sample, sequenced in a study of T cells in Graves' hyperthyroidism and ophthalmopathy. RNA transcripts yielded amplified TCR beta CDR3 regions. The TCR CDR3 first-round RT-PCR relied on the HTBI primer set. TCRdb used MiXCR to reprocess the multiplex PCR reads, holding one entry per CDR3 protein. Of 400,000 or so distinct CDR3 sequences in the sample, about 16% were seen once. Specimen: blood. The receptors here all came from a woman aged 55-70 years with Graves' ophthalmopathy.

This clonotype came up many times. The rearrangement uses TRBV24-1 and TRBJ2-2; 8 bases are a match to TRBD1. The CDR3 runs to 18 residues. Germline V gene data show CDR1 as KGHDR and CDR2 as SFDVKD. The V and J ends lost 7 bases and 0 bases, in that order; junction bases with no gene match: 12. CDR3 nucleotides: TGTGCCACCAGGAGGGGGTATAGGGGACAGGCGAACACCGGGGAGCTGTTTTTT. Its protein is CATRRGYRGQANTGELFF.

This clonotype appeared many times. This may be a read error, as it is one base from a much larger clone. This chain uses TRBV7-9 with TRBJ2-7, with 11 nucleotides matching TRBD2. CDR1 is SEHNR and CDR2 is FQNEAQ in the germline V gene (reference sequence). The CDR3 length is 14 residues. CDR3 coding DNA: TGTGCCAGCAGCCTAGCGGGAGGCTACTACGAGCAGTACTTC. It codes for CASSLAGGYYEQYF.

V and J are TRBV6-1 and TRBJ1-6, with a possible D match to TRBD1 (5 bases). V lost 11 bases and J 9 bases, leaving 17 bases between the germline ends. Looked up from germline, CDR1 is MNHNS and CDR2 is SASEGT. The CDR3 sequence is 13 residues long. Written as DNA, the CDR3 is TGTGCCCACGGAAGAGGGGTTAGTTCACCCCTCCACTTT. It encodes CAHGRGVSSPLHF.

This clonotype has a count of ten or more. The chain is built from TRBV3-1 and TRBJ1-1; maybe TRBD1 (6 bases). Trimming took 1 base from V and 5 from J, leaving 14 bases between them. The CDR3 loop spans 15 amino acids. The germline gives CDR1 LGHDT, CDR2 YNNKEL (reference sequence). CDR3 coding DNA: TGTGCCAGCAGCCAAGGAGGGGGGCGAAGGACTGAAGCTTTCTTT. As protein: CASSQGGGRRTEAFF.

This clonotype was seen many times. The rearrangement links TRBV30 to TRBJ2-7; D uncertain. The CDR3 runs 12 residues. CDR1 is GTSNPN, CDR2 SVGIG, per germline (reference sequence). V was shortened by 4 bases and J by 0 bases, with 7 bases between the two germline ends. CDR3 DNA: TGTGCCTGGAACGTGGTCTCCTACGAGCAGTACTTC. It specifies CAWNVVSYEQYF.

With respect to this clonotype: The junction departs from the called germline gene at one end, perhaps through a read error. The J gene is TRBJ2-1, the V gene TRBV6-1, with TRBD2 matching 11 bases. The CDR3 length is 14 residues. CDR1 MNHNS and CDR2 SASEGT come from the germline V gene. The CDR3 DNA is TGTGGCAGCAGGGAGACTAGCGGGGTCAATGAGCAGTTCTTC. This translates into CGSRETSGVNEQFF.

This clonotype was observed many times. The chain uses TRBV28 and TRBJ1-1; D unresolved. Germline-derived CDR1 and CDR2 are MDHEN and SYDVKM. Trimming cost V 7 bases and J 2 bases, with 11 bases left between them. This CDR3 spans 13 amino acids. The chain's CDR3 is CASTRGFNTEAFF. DNA for the CDR3: TGTGCCAGCACCAGAGGCTTCAACACTGAAGCTTTCTTT.

Ten or more counts support this clonotype. The rearrangement joins TRBV20-1 to TRBJ2-2, with TRBD2 identical over 7 bases. There are 18 residues in the CDR3. V lost 0 bases and J lost 4; bases outside the gene matches: 14. Germline CDR1 is DFQATT and CDR2 is SNEGSKA (reference sequence). DNA for the CDR3: TGCAGTGCTAGAGACCCTAGCGGCCCCACCCGCCTCACCGGGGAGCTGTTTTTT. Protein: CSARDPSGPTRLTGELFF.

The table lists this clonotype with many counts. This chain joins TRBV24-1 and TRBJ2-5; 9 bases match TRBD1. CDR1 KGHDR and CDR2 SFDVKD come from the germline V gene. The junction had 15 bases not matched to a gene; V was cut back by 12 bases and J by 5 bases. The CDR3 has 15 amino acids. The CDR3 loop reads CAAGGITGGLETQYF. The CDR3 nucleotides read TGTGCCGCCGGGGGTATAACAGGGGGCCTCGAGACCCAGTACTTC.

This clonotype has more than one count but fewer than ten. V and J are TRBV6-1 and TRBJ2-2, with D unresolved. CDR1 is MNHNS, CDR2 SASEGT, per germline. The CDR3 extends over 12 amino acids. The V end lost 7 bases, the J end lost 4 bases, and 7 bases lay between the germline ends. CDR3 nucleotide sequence: TGTGCCAGCAAATTGAGCACCGGGGAGCTGTTTTTT. Its protein product is CASKLSTGELFF.

In its sample, this clonotype was seen a few times. V usage is TRBV6-2 or TRBV6-3 and J usage is TRBJ2-1, with 9 bases lining up with TRBD1. V shed 2 bases, J shed 3 bases, and the junction held 8 bases outside the gene matches. From germline, CDR1 is MNHEY and CDR2 SVGEGT. This CDR3 is 17 amino acids long. DNA for the CDR3: TGTGCCAGCAGTTACAGGGACAGGGAGGTGGACTACAATGAGCAGTTCTTC. This translates into CASSYRDREVDYNEQFF.

The chain recombines TRBV5-1 with TRBJ2-1; D may match TRBD1 or TRBD2 (5 bases each). V gave up 6 bases and J gave up 0 bases, with 16 bases separating them. This CDR3 is 16 amino acids long. Germline V lookup: CDR1 SGHRS, CDR2 YFSETQ. The CDR3 loop is CASKKGSLSSYNEQFF. The CDR3 DNA sequence: TGCGCCAGCAAAAAGGGGAGCCTTAGCTCCTACAATGAGCAGTTCTTC.